Each of the 28 T cell receptor beta chains below was sequenced from the same sample in a study of blood T cell repertoires in COVID-19. Sequenced by immunoSEQ multiplex PCR; TCRdb stores in-frame clones only, minus some. The sample records about 410,000 clones, over 85% being singletons. The sequencing sample was made of PBMCs or T cells enriched from blood (not recorded which). Receptors were obtained from a woman aged 25 to 39 who had recovered from COVID-19.

Points on this clone: The junction and the germline gene differ at one end; a read error may be behind it. The chain recombines TRBV4-2 with TRBJ2-7; the D gene is possibly TRBD2 (6 bases). Per the germline V gene, CDR1 is LGHNA and CDR2 is YNFKEQ. This CDR3 is 11 amino acids long. CDR3 bases: TGTGCCAGCAGCCAGTCTGGAGGGAAGAACTTC. Its protein is CASSQSGGKNF.

This chain joins TRBV28 and TRBJ2-1; D is possibly TRBD2 (7 bases). Looked up from germline, CDR1 is MDHEN and CDR2 is SYDVKM. This CDR3 is 15 amino acids long. Trimming left V 5 bases short and J 6 bases short, with 17 bases between. CDR3 protein: CASSPGGPLINEQFF. The CDR3 DNA is TGTGCCAGCAGTCCCGGGGGGCCCCTCATCAATGAGCAGTTCTTC.

With respect to this clone: Other DNA sequences in this sample translate to the same CDR3. The V call is TRBV27, the J call TRBJ1-5; D not certain. V was clipped by 1 base and J by 5 bases, with 6 bases between them. Germline assignment: CDR1 MNHEY and CDR2 SMNVEV (reference sequence). CDR3 size: 13 residues. CDR3 nucleotides: TGTGCCAGCAGTTTATGGGGAGATCAGCCCCAGCATTTT. It translates to CASSLWGDQPQHF.

This clone has a handful of counts. The genes are TRBV4-3 and TRBJ2-7, with a tentative D call TRBD2 (6 bases). Deletions cut 0 bases from V and 7 bases from J, with 16 bases between. This CDR3 contains 15 residues. Germline CDR1 LGHNA, CDR2 YSLEER. This CDR3 reads CASSQEEGRSGEQYF. The CDR3 DNA follows: TGCGCCAGCAGCCAAGAGGAGGGACGATCGGGGGAGCAGTACTTC.

The chain has TRBV5-1 and TRBJ2-1; 11 positions agree with TRBD2. CDR3 size: 16 residues. In germline, CDR1 is SGHRS, CDR2 YFSETQ. V lost 4 bases to trimming and J lost 6 bases; unmatched junction nucleotides: 9. The CDR3 region has the DNA TGCGCCAGCAGCCCCTCTAGCGGGAGGTTCGGCAATGAGCAGTTCTTC. This gives the protein CASSPSSGRFGNEQFF.

This chain links TRBV9 with TRBJ2-2; 9 nucleotides agree with TRBD2. V lost 4 bases and J lost 6; bases outside the gene matches: 7. CDR1 and CDR2 from the germline V gene are SGDLS and YYNGEE. The CDR3 extends over 15 amino acids. The CDR3 DNA sequence: TGTGCCAGCAGCCGATTCTTAGCGGGAGCCGGGGAGCTGTTTTTT. Its translation is CASSRFLAGAGELFF.

This chain joins TRBV24-1 and TRBJ2-1; 7 positions match TRBD1. The length of the CDR3 is 15 residues. Germline lookup yields CDR1 KGHDR and CDR2 SFDVKD. J was trimmed by 2 bases and V by 6 bases; bases with no gene match: 6. The CDR3 DNA reads as TGTGCCACCAGTCGACAGGGATCCCCCTACAATGAGCAGTTCTTC. Amino acid sequence: CATSRQGSPYNEQFF.

The rearrangement uses TRBV5-1 and TRBJ1-4, with D perhaps matching TRBD1 (6 bases). The CDR3 totals 14 residues. V shed 4 bases and J shed 5 bases, with 12 bases lying between them. The germline CDR1 and CDR2 sequences are SGHRS and YFSETQ. DNA of the CDR3: TGCGCCAGCAGCCCCGGACAGAAAAATGAAAAACTGTTTTTT. This sequence encodes CASSPGQKNEKLFF.

The V and J genes are TRBV5-1 and TRBJ1-2; 7 nucleotides align to TRBD1. This CDR3 is built from 14 residues. V trimming: 0 bases; J trimming: 3 bases; junction bases outside the gene matches: 2. Germline V gene data show CDR1 as SGHRS and CDR2 as YFSETQ. The CDR3 sequence is CASSLAGTDYGYTF. CDR3 nucleotides: TGCGCCAGCAGCTTGGCCGGGACAGACTATGGCTACACCTTC.

The rearrangement uses TRBV4-2 and TRBJ1-4; D is ambiguous. Germline assignment: CDR1 LGHNA and CDR2 YNFKEQ. There are 13 residues in the CDR3. DNA for the CDR3: TGTGCTAGCCGGGTCCTCCCGGGTGAAAAACTGTTTTTT. It codes for CASRVLPGEKLFF.

The chain joins TRBV30 to TRBJ2-1, with 11 bases fitting TRBD2. V dropped 4 bases and J dropped 8; count of bases not matched to a gene: 13. The length of the CDR3 is 16 residues. Germline V gene sequence: CDR1 GTSNPN, CDR2 SVGIG (reference sequence). CDR3 residues: CAWKGLAGGPLDEQFF. The CDR3 DNA reads as TGTGCCTGGAAAGGGTTAGCGGGAGGGCCTTTGGATGAGCAGTTCTTC. The full variable domain, completed using reference TRBV30 and TRBJ2-1, is SQTIHQWPATLVQPVGSPLSLECTVEGTSNPNLYWYRQAAGRGLQLLFYSVGIGQISSEVPQNLSASRPQDRQFILSSKKLLLSDSGFYLCAWKGLAGGPLDEQFFGPGTRLTVL.

The chain employs TRBV30 and TRBJ1-6; D is possibly TRBD1 (6 bases). The germline V gene has CDR1 GTSNPN and CDR2 SVGIG (reference sequence). Trimming pared 5 bases from V and 7 bases from J, leaving 15 bases between. This CDR3 spans 14 amino acids. This CDR3 is CAWGPHGTNSPLHF. CDR3 in DNA: TGTGCCTGGGGCCCCCACGGGACAAATTCACCCCTCCACTTT.

J is TRBJ2-5 and V is TRBV5-4; perhaps TRBD2 as D (6 bases). Germline-derived CDR1 and CDR2 are SGHNT and YYREEE (reference sequence). The CDR3 covers 15 residues. V dropped 4 bases and J dropped 4 bases, with 17 bases sitting between them. The CDR3 spells CASSGGTSRAETQYF. The CDR3 nucleotides are TGTGCCAGCAGCGGCGGGACGAGCCGAGCAGAGACCCAGTACTTC.

The chain employs TRBV7-9 and TRBJ1-5; D unresolved. Germline CDR1 is SEHNR and CDR2 is FQNEAQ (reference sequence). With 2 bases removed from V and 5 bases from J, the gap between germline ends came to 7 bases. This CDR3 spans 13 amino acids. CDR3 DNA: TGTGCCAGCAGCTTAAAGGGAGATCAGCCCCAGCATTTT. Amino acids: CASSLKGDQPQHF. The full variable domain, with the rest looked up from reference TRBV7-9 and TRBJ1-5, is DTGVSQNPRHKITKRGQNVTFRCDPISEHNRLYWYRQTLGQGPEFLTYFQNEAQLEKSRLLSDRFSAERPKGSFSTLEIQRTEQGDSAMYLCASSLKGDQPQHFGDGTRLSIL.

The chain has TRBV7-3 and TRBJ2-3; 13 positions agree with TRBD2. Looked up from germline, CDR1 is SGHTA and CDR2 is FQGTGA. The CDR3 has 14 residues. V shed 5 bases and J 9 bases; nucleotides not matched to a gene: 5. The CDR3 nucleotides are TGTGCCAGCAGCCCAGGACTAGCGGGAGCCACGCAGTATTTT. It is translated as CASSPGLAGATQYF.

The chain employs TRBV4-2 and TRBJ2-6; no definite D call. Trimming took 3 bases from V and 0 from J, leaving 12 bases between them. This CDR3 has 17 amino acids. Looked up from germline, CDR1 is LGHNA and CDR2 is YNFKEQ. CDR3 in DNA: TGTGCCAGCAGCCAGGGCCACCAAGGCTCTGGGGCCAACGTCCTGACTTTC. It encodes CASSQGHQGSGANVLTF.

The rearrangement joins TRBV7-2 to TRBJ1-1; D ambiguous. V lost 1 base and J 0 bases, leaving 6 bases between the germline ends. The CDR3 spans 14 residues. The V gene's germline CDR1 is SGHTA and CDR2 FQGNSA. The CDR3 DNA is TGTGCCAGCAGCTTAGACAGATTGAACACTGAAGCTTTCTTT. Its protein product is CASSLDRLNTEAFF.

This chain links TRBV4-2 with TRBJ2-7, with 9 nucleotides matching TRBD1. CDR3 length: 13 amino acids. Germline assignment: CDR1 LGHNA and CDR2 YNFKEQ. After removal of 5 bases from V and 5 bases from J, the junction contained 4 bases not matched to a gene. CDR3: CASSKGQGNEQYF. In DNA form, the CDR3 reads TGTGCCAGCAGCAAGGGACAGGGAAACGAGCAGTACTTC.

This clone was detected once. This chain joins TRBV29-1 and TRBJ1-2; TRBD1 matches 7 bases. The CDR3 sequence is 12 residues long. V lost 6 bases, J lost 5 bases, and 6 bases stayed unmatched. Looked up from germline, CDR1 is SQVTM and CDR2 is ANQGSEA. DNA of the CDR3: TGCAGCGTACAAGACAGGGCGTATGGCTACACCTTC. Encoded protein: CSVQDRAYGYTF.

The J gene is TRBJ2-2, the V gene TRBV5-4; D ambiguous. Trimming removed 4 bases from V and 0 bases from J, with 7 bases in between. The germline V gene encodes CDR1 SGHNT and CDR2 YYREEE (reference sequence). The length of the CDR3 is 14 residues. This CDR3 reads CASSIEPNTGELFF. The CDR3 DNA follows: TGTGCCAGCAGCATAGAACCGAACACCGGGGAGCTGTTTTTT.

Remarks on this clone: The sample contains more than one DNA sequence encoding this CDR3. This chain links TRBV5-1 with TRBJ2-7; the match to TRBD1 covers 8 bases. The CDR3 sequence is 13 residues long. The trim removed 4 bases at V and 2 bases at J, leaving 2 bases unmatched. Germline CDR1 and CDR2: SGHRS and YFSETQ. CDR3 region: CASSLTGAYEQYF. The CDR3 region has the DNA TGCGCCAGCAGCCTGACAGGGGCCTACGAGCAGTACTTC.

J is TRBJ2-7 and V is TRBV28; tentative D call: TRBD2 (5 bases). V shed 2 bases and J shed 4 bases, with 12 bases lying between them. The CDR3 sequence is 14 residues long. Germline CDR1 and CDR2: MDHEN and SYDVKM. CDR3 DNA: TGTGCCAGCAGTTTAAACCGCAAGCGGTACGAGCAGTACTTC. Translation: CASSLNRKRYEQYF.

Comments on this clone: Additional DNA sequences in this sample encode the identical CDR3. This CDR3 is CASSFGGDTGELFF. The CDR3 nucleotides are TGCGCCAGCAGCTTTGGCGGGGATACCGGGGAGCTGTTTTTT. This chain links TRBV5-1 with TRBJ2-2, with a weak D call TRBD2 (6 bases). CDR1 is SGHRS, CDR2 YFSETQ, per germline. Trimming took 2 bases from V and 5 from J, leaving 10 bases between them. The CDR3 length is 14 residues.

The gene calls are TRBV9 and TRBJ1-1, with D possibly being TRBD1 (5 bases). Germline V gives CDR1 SGDLS, CDR2 YYNGEE. This CDR3 spans 13 amino acids. The V and J ends lost 0 bases and 7 bases respectively, with 10 bases between them. The DNA for the CDR3 is TGTGCCAGCAGCGTAGAGGGGTACAGTGAAGCTTTCTTT. Its translation is CASSVEGYSEAFF.

The rearrangement links TRBV2 to TRBJ1-5; 7 bases map to TRBD1. V dropped 5 bases and J dropped 0; count of bases not matched to a gene: 4. The CDR3 runs to 15 residues. CDR1 SNHLY and CDR2 FYNNEI come from the germline V gene. The CDR3 DNA is TGTGCCAGCAGTAAACAGGGGTCTAGCAATCAGCCCCAGCATTTT. It specifies CASSKQGSSNQPQHF.

V is TRBV5-6 and J is TRBJ1-4, with TRBD1 matching over 10 bases. Germline CDR1 and CDR2: SGHDT and YYEEEE. CDR3 length: 14 residues. V was pared by 4 bases and J by 5 bases, with 2 bases of the junction left unmatched. CDR3 amino acids: CASSRTGGNEKLFF. The CDR3 coding sequence is TGTGCCAGCAGCAGGACAGGGGGGAATGAAAAACTGTTTTTT. Supplemented by reference TRBV5-6 and TRBJ1-4, the full variable domain reads DAGVTQSPTHLIKTRGQQVTLRCSPKSGHDTVSWYQQALGQGPQFIFQYYEEEERQRGNFPDRFSGHQFPNYSSELNVNALLLGDSALYLCASSRTGGNEKLFFGSGTQLSVL.

The chain uses TRBV5-1 and TRBJ1-2; D gene uncertain. The CDR3 has 13 residues. The V end lost 1 base, the J end lost 2 bases, and 6 bases lay between the germline ends. CDR1 is SGHRS, CDR2 YFSETQ, per germline. CDR3 nucleotide sequence: TGCGCCAGCAGCTTGAGTCAGAACTATGGCTACACCTTC. Translation: CASSLSQNYGYTF.

In its sample, this clone was seen a few times. The CDR3: CASSLAGPRTDTQYF. DNA for the CDR3: TGCGCCAGCAGCTTGGCAGGTCCCCGCACAGATACGCAGTATTTT. This chain links TRBV5-1 with TRBJ2-3; D unclear. V was cut by 0 bases and J by 1 base, with 9 bases left in between. Looked up from germline, CDR1 is SGHRS and CDR2 is YFSETQ. CDR3 size: 15 residues.